Detailed here is one T cell receptor (beta chain). Its specificity is unknown. Though probably carrying unrecorded immune exposures, donors were nominally healthy at sampling. This sample was taken from a study of cytomegalovirus exposure and HLA in healthy donors. The study ran its PCR with 60 Vbeta and 13 Jbeta primers. TCRdb keeps only in-frame clones here, not all; method: immunoSEQ multiplex PCR. The sample lists about 180,000 clones, roughly 82% occurring once. General observations from the study: The study recorded fewer than 200 TCR beta chains that were cytomegalovirus-associated. Further analysis was carried out later, and it showed several of the most significant clusters appearing linked to common viral pathogens.

The CDR3 is 18 residues long. Germline V CDR1 and CDR2: SGHNT, YENEEA. Germline trimming cut 5 bases from V and 0 bases from J; bases unmatched to any gene: 10. The TCR comes from a man in his forties in good health and CMV-seronegative. This chain links TRBV11-3 with TRBJ2-6, with TRBD1 matching 7 bases. Sequencing was carried out using PBMCs. The CDR3 nucleotides read TGTGCCAGCAGCACCTGGACAGGACCCTTCTCTGGGGCCAACGTCCTGACTTTC. Translation: CASSTWTGPFSGANVLTF.